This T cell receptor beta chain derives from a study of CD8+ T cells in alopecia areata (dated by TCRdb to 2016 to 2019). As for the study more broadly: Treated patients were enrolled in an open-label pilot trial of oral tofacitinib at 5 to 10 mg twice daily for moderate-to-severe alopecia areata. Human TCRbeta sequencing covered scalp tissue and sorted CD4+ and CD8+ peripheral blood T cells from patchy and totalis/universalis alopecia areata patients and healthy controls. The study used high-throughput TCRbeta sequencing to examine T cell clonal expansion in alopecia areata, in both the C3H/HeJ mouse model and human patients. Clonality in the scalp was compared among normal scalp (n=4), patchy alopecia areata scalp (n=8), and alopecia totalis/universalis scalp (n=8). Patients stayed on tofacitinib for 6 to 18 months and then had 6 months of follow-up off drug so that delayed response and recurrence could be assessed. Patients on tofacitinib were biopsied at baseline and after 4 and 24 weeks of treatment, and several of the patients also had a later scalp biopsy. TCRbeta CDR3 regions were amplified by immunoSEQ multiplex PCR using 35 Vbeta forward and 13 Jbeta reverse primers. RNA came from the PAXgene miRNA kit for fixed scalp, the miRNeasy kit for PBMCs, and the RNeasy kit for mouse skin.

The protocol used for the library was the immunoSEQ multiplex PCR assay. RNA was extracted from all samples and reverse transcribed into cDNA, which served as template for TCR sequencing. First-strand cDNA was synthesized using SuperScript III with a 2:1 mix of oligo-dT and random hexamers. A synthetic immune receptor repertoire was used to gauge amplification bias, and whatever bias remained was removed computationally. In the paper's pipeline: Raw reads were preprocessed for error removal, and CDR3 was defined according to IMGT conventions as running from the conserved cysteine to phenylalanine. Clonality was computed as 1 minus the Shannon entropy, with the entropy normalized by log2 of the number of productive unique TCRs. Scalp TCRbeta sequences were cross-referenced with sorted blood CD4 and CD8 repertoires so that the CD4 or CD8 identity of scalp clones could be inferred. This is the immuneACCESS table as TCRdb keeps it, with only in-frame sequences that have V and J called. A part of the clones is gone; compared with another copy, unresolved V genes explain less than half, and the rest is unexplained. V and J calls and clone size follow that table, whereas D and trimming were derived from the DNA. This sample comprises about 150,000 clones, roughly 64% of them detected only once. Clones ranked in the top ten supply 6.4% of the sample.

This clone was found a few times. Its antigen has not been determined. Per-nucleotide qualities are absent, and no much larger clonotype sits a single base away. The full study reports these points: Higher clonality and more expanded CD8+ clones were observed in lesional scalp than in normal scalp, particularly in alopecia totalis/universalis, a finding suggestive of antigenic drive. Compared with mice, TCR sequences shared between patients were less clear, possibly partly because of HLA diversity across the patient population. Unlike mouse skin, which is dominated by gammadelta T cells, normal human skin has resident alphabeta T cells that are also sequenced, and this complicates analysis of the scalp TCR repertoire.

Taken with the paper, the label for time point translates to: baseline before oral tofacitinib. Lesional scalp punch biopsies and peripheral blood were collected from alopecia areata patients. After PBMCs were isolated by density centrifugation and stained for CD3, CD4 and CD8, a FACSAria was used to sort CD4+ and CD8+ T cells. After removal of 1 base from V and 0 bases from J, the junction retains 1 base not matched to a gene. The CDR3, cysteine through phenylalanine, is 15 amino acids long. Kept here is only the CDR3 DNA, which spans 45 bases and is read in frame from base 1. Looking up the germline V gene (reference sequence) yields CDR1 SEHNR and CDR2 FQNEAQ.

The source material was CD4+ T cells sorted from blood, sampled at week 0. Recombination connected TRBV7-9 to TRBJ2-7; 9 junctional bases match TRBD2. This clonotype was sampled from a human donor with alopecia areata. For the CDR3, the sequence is CASSLGGGASYEQYF. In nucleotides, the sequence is TGTGCCAGCAGCTTAGGCGGGGGGGCCTCCTACGAGCAGTACTTC. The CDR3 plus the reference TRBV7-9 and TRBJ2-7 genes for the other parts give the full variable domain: DTGVSQNPRHKITKRGQNVTFRCDPISEHNRLYWYRQTLGQGPEFLTYFQNEAQLEKSRLLSDRFSAERPKGSFSTLEIQRTEQGDSAMYLCASSLGGGASYEQYFGPGTRLTVT.